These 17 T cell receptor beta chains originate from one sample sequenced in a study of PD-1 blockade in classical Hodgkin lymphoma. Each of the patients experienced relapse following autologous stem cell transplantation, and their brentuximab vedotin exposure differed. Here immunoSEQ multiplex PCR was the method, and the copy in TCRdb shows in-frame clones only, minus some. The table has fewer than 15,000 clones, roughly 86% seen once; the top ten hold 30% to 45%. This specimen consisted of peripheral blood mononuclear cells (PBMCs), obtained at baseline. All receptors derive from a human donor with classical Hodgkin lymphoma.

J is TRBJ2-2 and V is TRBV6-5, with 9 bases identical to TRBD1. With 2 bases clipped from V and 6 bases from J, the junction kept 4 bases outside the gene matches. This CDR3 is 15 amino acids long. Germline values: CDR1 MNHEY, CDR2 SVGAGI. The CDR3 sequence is CASSYVTGGAGELFF. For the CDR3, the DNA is TGTGCCAGCAGTTACGTGACAGGGGGTGCCGGGGAGCTGTTTTTT.

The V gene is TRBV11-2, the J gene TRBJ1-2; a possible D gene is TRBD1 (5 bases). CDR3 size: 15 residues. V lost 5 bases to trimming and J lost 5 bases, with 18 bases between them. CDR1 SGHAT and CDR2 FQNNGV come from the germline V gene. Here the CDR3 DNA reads TGTGCCAGCAGCAATTCTTGGACACCTACTTATGGCTACACCTTC. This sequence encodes CASSNSWTPTYGYTF.

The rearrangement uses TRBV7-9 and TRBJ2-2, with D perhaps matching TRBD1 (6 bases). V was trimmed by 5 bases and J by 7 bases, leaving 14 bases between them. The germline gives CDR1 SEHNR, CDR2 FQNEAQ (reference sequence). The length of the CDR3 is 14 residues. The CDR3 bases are TGTGCCAGCAGCCTACTCGGGACACTCGGGGAGCTGTTTTTT. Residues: CASSLLGTLGELFF.

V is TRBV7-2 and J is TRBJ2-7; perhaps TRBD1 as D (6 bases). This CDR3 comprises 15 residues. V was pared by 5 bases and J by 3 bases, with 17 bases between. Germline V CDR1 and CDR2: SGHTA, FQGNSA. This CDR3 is CASSINSGTNYEQYF. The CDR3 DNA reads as TGTGCCAGCAGCATCAATTCCGGGACAAACTACGAGCAGTACTTC. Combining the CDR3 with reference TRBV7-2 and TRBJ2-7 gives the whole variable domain GAGVSQSPSNKVTEKGKDVELRCDPISGHTALYWYRQSLGQGLEFLIYFQGNSAPDKSGLPSDRFSAERTGGSVSTLTIQRTQQEDSAVYLCASSINSGTNYEQYFGPGTRLTVT.

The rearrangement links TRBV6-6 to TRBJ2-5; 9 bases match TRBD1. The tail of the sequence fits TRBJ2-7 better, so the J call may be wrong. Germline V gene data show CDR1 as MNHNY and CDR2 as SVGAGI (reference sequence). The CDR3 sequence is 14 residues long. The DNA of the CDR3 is TGTGCCAGCAGCCGGGACAGGGTTTCCTACGAGCAGTACTTC. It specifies CASSRDRVSYEQYF.

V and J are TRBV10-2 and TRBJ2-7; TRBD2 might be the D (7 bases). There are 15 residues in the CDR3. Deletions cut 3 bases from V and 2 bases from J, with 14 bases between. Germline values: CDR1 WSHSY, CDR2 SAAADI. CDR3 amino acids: CASSEPGGRAYEQYF. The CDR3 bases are TGCGCCAGCAGTGAACCCGGGGGGCGCGCCTACGAGCAGTACTTC.

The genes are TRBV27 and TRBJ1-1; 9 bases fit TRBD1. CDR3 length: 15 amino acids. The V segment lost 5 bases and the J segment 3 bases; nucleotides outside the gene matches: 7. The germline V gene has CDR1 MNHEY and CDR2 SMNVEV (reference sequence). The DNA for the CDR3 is TGTGCCAGCAGTCAGGACAGGGGTGTCGACACTGAAGCTTTCTTT. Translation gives CASSQDRGVDTEAFF.

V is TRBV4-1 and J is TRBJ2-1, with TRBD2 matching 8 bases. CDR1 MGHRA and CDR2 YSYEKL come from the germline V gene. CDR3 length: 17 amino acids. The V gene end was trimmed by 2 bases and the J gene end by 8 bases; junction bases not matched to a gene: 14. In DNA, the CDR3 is TGCGCCAGCAGCCAAAACATAGGACTAGCAGTCGGTGATGAGCAGTTCTTC. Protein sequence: CASSQNIGLAVGDEQFF.

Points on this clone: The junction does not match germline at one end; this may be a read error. CDR3 coding DNA: TGTGCTAGCAGCTTAAACGTACTAAATGAGCAGTTCTTC. Translating gives CASSLNVLNEQFF. This chain links TRBV7-7 with TRBJ2-1; no firm D call. The CDR3 has 13 residues. The germline V gene has CDR1 SSHAT and CDR2 FNYEAQ (reference sequence). Full variable domain (missing parts from reference TRBV7-7 and TRBJ2-1): GAGVSQSPRYKVTKRGQDVTLRCDPISSHATLYWYQQALGQGPEFLTYFNYEAQPDKSGLPSDRFSAERPEGSISTLTIQRTEQRDSAMYRCASSLNVLNEQFFGPGTRLTVL.

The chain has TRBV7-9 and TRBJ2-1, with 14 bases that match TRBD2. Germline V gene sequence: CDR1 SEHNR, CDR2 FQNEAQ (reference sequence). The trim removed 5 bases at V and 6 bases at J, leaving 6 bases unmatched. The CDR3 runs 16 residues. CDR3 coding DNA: TGTGCCAGCAGCACCCCGACTAGCGGGGGGGCCAATGAGCAGTTCTTC. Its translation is CASSTPTSGGANEQFF.

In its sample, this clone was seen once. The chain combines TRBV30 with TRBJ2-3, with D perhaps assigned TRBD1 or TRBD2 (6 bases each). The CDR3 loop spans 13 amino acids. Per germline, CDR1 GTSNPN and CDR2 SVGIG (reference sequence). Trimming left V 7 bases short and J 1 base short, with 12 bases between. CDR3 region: CASPRGGTDTQYF. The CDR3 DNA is TGTGCCTCACCGAGGGGGGGCACAGATACGCAGTATTTT.

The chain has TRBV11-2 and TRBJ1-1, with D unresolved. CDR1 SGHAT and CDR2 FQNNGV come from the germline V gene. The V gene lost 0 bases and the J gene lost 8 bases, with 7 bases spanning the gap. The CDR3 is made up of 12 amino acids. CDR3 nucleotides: TGTGCCAGCAGCTTAGAACTCGCAGAAGCTTTCTTT. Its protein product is CASSLELAEAFF.

The CDR3 is CASSPGTSGNYEQYF. CDR3 coding DNA: TGTGCCAGTAGTCCTGGGACTAGCGGGAACTACGAGCAGTACTTC. The V and J genes are TRBV19 and TRBJ2-7, with 13 nucleotides matching TRBD2. V lost 5 bases, J lost 3 bases, and 4 bases stayed unmatched. This CDR3 has 15 amino acids. Germline V gene sequence: CDR1 LNHDA, CDR2 SQIVND (reference sequence).

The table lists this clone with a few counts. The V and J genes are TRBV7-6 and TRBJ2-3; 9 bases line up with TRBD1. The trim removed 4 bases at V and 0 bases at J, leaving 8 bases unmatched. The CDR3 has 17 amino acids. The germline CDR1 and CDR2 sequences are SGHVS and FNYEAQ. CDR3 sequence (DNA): TGTGCCAGCAGCTCCCGGGACAGGGCCACTAGCACAGATACGCAGTATTTT. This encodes CASSSRDRATSTDTQYF.

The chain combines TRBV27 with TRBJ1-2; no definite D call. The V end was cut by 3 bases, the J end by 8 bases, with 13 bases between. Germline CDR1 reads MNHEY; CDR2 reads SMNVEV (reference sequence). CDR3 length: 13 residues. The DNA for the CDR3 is TGTGCCAGCAGTTTGTCCGCTTGGGGAGGCTACACCTTC. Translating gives CASSLSAWGGYTF.

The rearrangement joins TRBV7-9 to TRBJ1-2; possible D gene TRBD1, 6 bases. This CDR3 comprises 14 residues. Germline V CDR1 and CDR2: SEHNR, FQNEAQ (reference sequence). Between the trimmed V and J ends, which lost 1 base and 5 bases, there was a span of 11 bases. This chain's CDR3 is CASSLEEGGYGYTF. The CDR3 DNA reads TGTGCCAGCAGCTTAGAGGAGGGGGGATATGGCTACACCTTC.

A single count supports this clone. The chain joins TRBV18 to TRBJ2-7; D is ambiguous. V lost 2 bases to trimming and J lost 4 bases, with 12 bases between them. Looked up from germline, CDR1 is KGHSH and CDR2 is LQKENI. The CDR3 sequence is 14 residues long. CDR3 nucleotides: TGTGCCAGCTCACCAGGAACCATGGTATACGAGCAGTACTTC. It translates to CASSPGTMVYEQYF.